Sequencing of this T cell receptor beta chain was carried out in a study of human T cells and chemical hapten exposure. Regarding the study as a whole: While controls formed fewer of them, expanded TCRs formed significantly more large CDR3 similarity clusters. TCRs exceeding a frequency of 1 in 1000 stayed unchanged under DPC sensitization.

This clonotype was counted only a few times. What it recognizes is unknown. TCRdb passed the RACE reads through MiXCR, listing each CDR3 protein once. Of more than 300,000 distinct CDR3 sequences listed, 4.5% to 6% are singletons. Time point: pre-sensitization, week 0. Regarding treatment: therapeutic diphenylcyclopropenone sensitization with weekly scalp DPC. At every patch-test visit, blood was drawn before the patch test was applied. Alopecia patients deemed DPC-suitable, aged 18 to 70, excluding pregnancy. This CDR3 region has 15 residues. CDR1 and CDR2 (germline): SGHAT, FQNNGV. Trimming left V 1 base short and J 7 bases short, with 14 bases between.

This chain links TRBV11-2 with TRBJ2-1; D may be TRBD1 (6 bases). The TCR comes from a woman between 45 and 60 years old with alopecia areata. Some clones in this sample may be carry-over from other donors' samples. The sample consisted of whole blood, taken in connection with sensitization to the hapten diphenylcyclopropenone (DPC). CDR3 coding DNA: TGTGCCAGCAGCTTAGTATTGGGGGCCAGAAATGAGCAGTTCTTC. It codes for CASSLVLGARNEQFF.